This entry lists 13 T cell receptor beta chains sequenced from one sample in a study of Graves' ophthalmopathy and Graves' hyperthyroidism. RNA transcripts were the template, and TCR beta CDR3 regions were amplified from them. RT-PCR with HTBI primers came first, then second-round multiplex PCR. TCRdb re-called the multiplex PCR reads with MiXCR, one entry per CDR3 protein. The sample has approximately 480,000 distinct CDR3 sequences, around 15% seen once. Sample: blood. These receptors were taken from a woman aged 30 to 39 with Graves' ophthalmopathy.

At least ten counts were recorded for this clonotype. In nucleotides, the CDR3 is TGTGCCAGCAACTCAAGACAGGGGAAGAGAGGATCTGGGGCCAACGTCCTGACTTTC. Its translation is CASNSRQGKRGSGANVLTF. This chain joins TRBV28 and TRBJ2-6; 8 bases match TRBD1. Germline trimming cut 7 bases from V and 1 base from J; bases unmatched to any gene: 15. Germline values: CDR1 MDHEN, CDR2 SYDVKM. The CDR3 is made up of 19 amino acids.

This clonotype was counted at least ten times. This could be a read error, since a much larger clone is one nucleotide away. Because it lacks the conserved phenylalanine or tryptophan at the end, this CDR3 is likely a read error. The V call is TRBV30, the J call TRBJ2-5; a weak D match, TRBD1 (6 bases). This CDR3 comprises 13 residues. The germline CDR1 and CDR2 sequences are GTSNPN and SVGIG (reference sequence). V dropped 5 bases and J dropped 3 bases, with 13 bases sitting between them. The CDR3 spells CAWDGTPKETQYL. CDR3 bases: TGTGCCTGGGACGGGACACCTAAAGAGACCCAGTACCTC.

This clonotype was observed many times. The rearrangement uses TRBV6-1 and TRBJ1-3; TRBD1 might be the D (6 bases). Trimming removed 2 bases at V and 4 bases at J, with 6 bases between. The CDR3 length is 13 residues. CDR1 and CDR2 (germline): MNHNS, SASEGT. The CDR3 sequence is CASSETGGNTIYF. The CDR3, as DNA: TGTGCCAGCAGTGAAACAGGGGGAAACACCATATATTTT.

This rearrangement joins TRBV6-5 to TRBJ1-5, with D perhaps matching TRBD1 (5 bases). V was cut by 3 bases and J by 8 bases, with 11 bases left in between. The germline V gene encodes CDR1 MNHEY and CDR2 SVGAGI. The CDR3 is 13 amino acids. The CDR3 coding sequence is TGTGCCAGCAGTTATGGGGCCAGTGAGCCCCAGCATTTT. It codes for CASSYGASEPQHF.

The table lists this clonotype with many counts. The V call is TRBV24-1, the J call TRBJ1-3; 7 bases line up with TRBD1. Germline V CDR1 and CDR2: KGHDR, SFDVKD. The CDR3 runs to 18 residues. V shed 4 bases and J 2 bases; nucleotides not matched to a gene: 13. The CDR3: CATSESGTATTPGNTIYF. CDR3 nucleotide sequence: TGTGCCACCAGTGAGTCCGGGACAGCCACCACCCCTGGAAACACCATATATTTT.

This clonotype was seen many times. The CDR3 bases are TGTGCCAGCTCCCTCGCCCGATCCTACACTGAAGCTTTCTTT. Translation: CASSLARSYTEAFF. The chain combines TRBV19 with TRBJ1-1; no definite D call. V shed 9 bases and J shed 3 bases, with 17 bases lying between them. The CDR3 consists of 14 residues. CDR1 is LNHDA and CDR2 is SQIVND in the germline V gene (reference sequence).

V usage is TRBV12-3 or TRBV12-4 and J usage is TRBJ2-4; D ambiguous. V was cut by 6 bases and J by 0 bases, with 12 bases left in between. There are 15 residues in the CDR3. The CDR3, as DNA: TGTGCCAGCAGCCATCAAGAAGTAGCCAAAAACATTCAGTACTTC. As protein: CASSHQEVAKNIQYF.

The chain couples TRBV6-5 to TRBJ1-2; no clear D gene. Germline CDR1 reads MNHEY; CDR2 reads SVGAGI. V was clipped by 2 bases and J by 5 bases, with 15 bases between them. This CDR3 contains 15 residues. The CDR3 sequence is CASSYPLGGEYGYTF. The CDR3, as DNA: TGTGCCAGCAGTTACCCTCTCGGTGGGGAATATGGCTACACCTTC.

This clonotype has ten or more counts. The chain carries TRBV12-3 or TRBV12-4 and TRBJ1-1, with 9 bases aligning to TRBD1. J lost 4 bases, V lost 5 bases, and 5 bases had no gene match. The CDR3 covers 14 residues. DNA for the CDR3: TGTGCCAGCAGTGAAAAGACAGGGGGCACTGAAGCTTTCTTT. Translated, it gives CASSEKTGGTEAFF.

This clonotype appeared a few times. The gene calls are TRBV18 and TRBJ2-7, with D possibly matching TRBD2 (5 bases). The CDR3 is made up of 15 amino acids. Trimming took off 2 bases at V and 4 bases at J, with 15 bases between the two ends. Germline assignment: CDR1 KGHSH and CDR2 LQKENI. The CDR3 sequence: CASSPVEVKAYEQYF. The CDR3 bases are TGTGCCAGCTCACCAGTGGAGGTTAAAGCTTACGAGCAGTACTTC.

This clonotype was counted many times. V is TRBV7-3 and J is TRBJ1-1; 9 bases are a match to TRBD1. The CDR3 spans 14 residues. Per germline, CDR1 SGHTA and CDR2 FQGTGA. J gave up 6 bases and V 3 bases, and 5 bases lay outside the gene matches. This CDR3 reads CASSLTGGTAEAFF. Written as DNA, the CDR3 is TGTGCCAGCAGCTTGACAGGGGGAACGGCTGAAGCTTTCTTT.

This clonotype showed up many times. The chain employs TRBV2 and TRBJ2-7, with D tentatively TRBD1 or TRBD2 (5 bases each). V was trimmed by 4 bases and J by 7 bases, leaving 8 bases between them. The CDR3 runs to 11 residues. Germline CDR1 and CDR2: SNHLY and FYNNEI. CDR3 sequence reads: CASSGGLEQYF. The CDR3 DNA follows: TGTGCCAGCAGTGGGGGGTTAGAGCAGTACTTC.

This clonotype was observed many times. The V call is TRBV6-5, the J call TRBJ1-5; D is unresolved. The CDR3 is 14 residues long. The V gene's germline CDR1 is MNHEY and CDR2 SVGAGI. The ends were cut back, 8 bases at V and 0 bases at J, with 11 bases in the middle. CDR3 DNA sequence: TGTGCCAGCTCTTACACGGATAGCAATCAGCCCCAGCATTTT. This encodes CASSYTDSNQPQHF.